The 10 T cell receptor beta chains below all came from one sample that was sequenced in a study of OX40 agonist ivuxolimab in advanced cancers. Clones were read by immunoSEQ multiplex PCR, and TCRdb kept only the in-frame ones, dropping some. The sample contains about 50,000 clones, around nine tenths of which appear only once. The sample in question was CD4+ or CD8+ T cells sorted from blood, obtained in a trial of the OX40 agonist ivuxolimab. The origin of the receptors is an adult with an advanced solid tumor such as melanoma, head and neck, liver or kidney cancer.

This clone was recorded only once. The rearrangement uses TRBV5-6 and TRBJ2-5; D is perhaps TRBD1 (5 bases). CDR1 is SGHDT and CDR2 is YYEEEE in the germline V gene. The CDR3 has 16 amino acids. Trimming removed 1 base at V and 2 bases at J, with 15 bases between. CDR3 coding DNA: TGTGCCAGCAGCTTGCAGGGTTTCTTAGCTCAAGAGACCCAGTACTTC. Amino acids: CASSLQGFLAQETQYF.

This chain uses TRBV4-1 with TRBJ2-4; perhaps TRBD2 as D (6 bases). Germline loops: CDR1 MGHRA, CDR2 YSYEKL. The CDR3 runs to 18 residues. Trimming took off 0 bases at V and 1 base at J, with 16 bases between the two ends. The CDR3 protein is CASSQDLKEGPAKNIQYF. The CDR3 DNA reads TGCGCCAGCAGCCAAGATCTCAAGGAGGGTCCGGCCAAAAACATTCAGTACTTC.

This chain joins TRBV15 and TRBJ2-3; no reliable D call. The V gene's germline CDR1 is LNHNV and CDR2 YYDKDF (reference sequence). The V end lost 1 base, the J end lost 5 bases, and 7 bases lay between the germline ends. This CDR3 has 13 amino acids. This CDR3 is CATSRGRRDTQYF. CDR3 coding DNA: TGTGCCACCAGCAGAGGTAGGAGAGATACGCAGTATTTT.

The V gene is TRBV18, the J gene TRBJ2-1, with D tentatively TRBD1 or TRBD2 (5 bases each). Germline V gene lookup returns CDR1 KGHSH and CDR2 LQKENI. Trimming took 4 bases from V and 6 from J, leaving 16 bases between them. The CDR3 runs to 15 residues. As DNA, the CDR3 is TGTGCCAGCTCACAACCCGGGGCCGACAGCAATGAGCAGTTCTTC. As protein: CASSQPGADSNEQFF.

The V and J genes are TRBV15 and TRBJ2-3, with TRBD2 matching 7 bases. Trimming took 3 bases from V and 9 from J; bases not matched to a gene: 6. This CDR3 spans 13 amino acids. CDR1 is LNHNV, CDR2 YYDKDF, per germline (reference sequence). As DNA, the CDR3 is TGTGCCACCAGCAGGACTAGCTCCTACACGCAGTATTTT. Amino acid sequence: CATSRTSSYTQYF. Full variable domain (outside the CDR3, taken from reference TRBV15 and TRBJ2-3): DAMVIQNPRYQVTQFGKPVTLSCSQTLNHNVMYWYQQKSSQAPKLLFHYYDKDFNNEADTPDNFQSRRPNTSFCFLDIRSPGLGDTAMYLCATSRTSSYTQYFGPGTRLTVL.

This rearrangement joins TRBV19 to TRBJ1-1, with 7 bases lining up with TRBD1. With V trimmed by 6 bases and J by 6 bases, 16 bases remained unmatched. CDR3 length equals 16 residues. The germline V gene encodes CDR1 LNHDA and CDR2 SQIVND (reference sequence). This chain's CDR3 is CASSGLRTGVLPEAFF. DNA for the CDR3: TGTGCCAGTAGCGGGTTGCGGACAGGCGTCTTGCCTGAAGCTTTCTTT. Complete variable domain (other parts from reference TRBV19 and TRBJ1-1): DGGITQSPKYLFRKEGQNVTLSCEQNLNHDAMYWYRQDPGQGLRLIYYSQIVNDFQKGDIAEGYSVSREKKESFPLTVTSAQKNPTAFYLCASSGLRTGVLPEAFFGQGTRLTVV.

This chain connects TRBV21-1 to TRBJ2-1; TRBD2 was called by the table and not checked on the DNA. TRBV21-1 is designated a pseudogene. The CDR3 extends over 12 amino acids. CDR3 nucleotides: TGTGCCAGCAGCACTTACCGGGATGAGCAGTTCTTC. Protein: CASSTYRDEQFF.

The chain joins TRBV28 to TRBJ2-3, with 8 bases that match TRBD2. Per the germline V gene, CDR1 is MDHEN and CDR2 is SYDVKM. The CDR3 is 14 residues long. V dropped 5 bases and J dropped 5; count of bases not matched to a gene: 6. CDR3 DNA: TGTGCCAGCAGTGATGGGACTAGGAAAGATACGCAGTATTTT. Translated: CASSDGTRKDTQYF.

This clone came up a few times. V and J are TRBV7-8 and TRBJ1-6, with 8 nucleotides matching TRBD1. With V trimmed by 0 bases and J by 6 bases, 1 base remained unmatched. The CDR3 has 15 residues. Germline values: CDR1 SGHVS, CDR2 FQNEAQ. CDR3 bases: TGTGCCAGCAGCTTAGCACAGGGGGGTAATTCACCCCTCCACTTT. Protein: CASSLAQGGNSPLHF.

This clone was found once. The rearrangement joins TRBV7-9 to TRBJ2-7, with TRBD1 identical over 9 bases. V lost 1 base, J lost 3 bases, and 4 bases stayed unmatched. The germline CDR1 and CDR2 sequences are SEHNR and FQNEAQ (reference sequence). The CDR3 totals 15 residues. The CDR3 DNA sequence: TGTGCCAGCAGCTTAGAAGACAGGGGGGGCTACGAGCAGTACTTC. This encodes CASSLEDRGGYEQYF.